This TCR beta chain was captured by sequencing in a study of shared clonotypes between healthy human individuals. General observations from the study: Limitation of the genetic and exposure-history diversity represented came from the few donors. Sequencing depth was expected to influence donor clonotype sharing. A few donors shared approximately 5% of their naive CD4 clonotypes.

Points on this clone: Its antigen remains unknown.

Several immunoSEQ 96-well plates shared each subset's DNA, each plate a replicate. Method: immunoSEQ multiplex PCR; TCRdb's copy keeps in-frame clones and lacks some. In the table there are some 1.5 million clones, roughly 96% of which are singletons. The CDR3 extends over 16 amino acids. J was trimmed by 7 bases and V by 5 bases; bases with no gene match: 14. Germline-derived CDR1 and CDR2 are SGHTA and FQGTGA. This receptor was identified in a man aged 30 to 39 in good health. This sequence joins TRBV7-3 and TRBJ2-7; 10 bases fit TRBD2. The sequenced sample was naive CD4+ T cells sorted from blood. The subset denotes: CD45RA+ positively selected. DNA for the CDR3: TGTGCCAGCAGCCCCTCCAGCGGGAGGGGAGGGGAGGAGCAGTACTTC. Protein sequence: CASSPSSGRGGEEQYF.